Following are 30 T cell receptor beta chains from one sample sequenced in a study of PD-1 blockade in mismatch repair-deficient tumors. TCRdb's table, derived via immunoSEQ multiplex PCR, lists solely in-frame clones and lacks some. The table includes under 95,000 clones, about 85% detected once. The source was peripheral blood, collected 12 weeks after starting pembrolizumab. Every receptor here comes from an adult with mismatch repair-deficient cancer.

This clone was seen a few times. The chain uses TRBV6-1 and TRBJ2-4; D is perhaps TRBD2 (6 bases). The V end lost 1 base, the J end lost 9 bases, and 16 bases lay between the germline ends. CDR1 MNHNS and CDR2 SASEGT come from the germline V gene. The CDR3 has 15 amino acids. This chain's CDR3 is CASSEGPSAGSIQYF. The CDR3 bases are TGTGCCAGCAGTGAAGGCCCCTCTGCGGGGAGCATTCAGTACTTC.

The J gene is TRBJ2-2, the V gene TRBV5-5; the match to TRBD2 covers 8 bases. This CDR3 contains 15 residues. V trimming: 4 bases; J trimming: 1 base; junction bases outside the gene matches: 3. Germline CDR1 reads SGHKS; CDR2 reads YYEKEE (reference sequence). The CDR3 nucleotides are TGTGCCAGCAGCATTAGCGGGGTGAACACCGGGGAGCTGTTTTTT. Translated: CASSISGVNTGELFF. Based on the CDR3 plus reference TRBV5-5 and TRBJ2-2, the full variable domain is DAGVTQSPTHLIKTRGQQVTLRCSPISGHKSVSWYQQVLGQGPQFIFQYYEKEERGRGNFPDRFSARQFPNYSSELNVNALLLGDSALYLCASSISGVNTGELFFGEGSRLTVL.

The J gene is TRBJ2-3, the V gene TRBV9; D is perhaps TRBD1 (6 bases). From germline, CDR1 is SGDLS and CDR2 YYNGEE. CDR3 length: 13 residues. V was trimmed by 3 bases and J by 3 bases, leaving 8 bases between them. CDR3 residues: CASSAGATDTQYF. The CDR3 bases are TGTGCCAGCAGCGCAGGGGCAACAGATACGCAGTATTTT.

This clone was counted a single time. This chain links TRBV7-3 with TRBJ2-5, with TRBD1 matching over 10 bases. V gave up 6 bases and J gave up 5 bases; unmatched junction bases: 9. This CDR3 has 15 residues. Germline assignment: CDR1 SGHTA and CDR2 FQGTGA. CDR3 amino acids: CASRYRQGAPETQYF. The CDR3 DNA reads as TGTGCCAGCAGGTACCGACAGGGGGCGCCGGAGACCCAGTACTTC.

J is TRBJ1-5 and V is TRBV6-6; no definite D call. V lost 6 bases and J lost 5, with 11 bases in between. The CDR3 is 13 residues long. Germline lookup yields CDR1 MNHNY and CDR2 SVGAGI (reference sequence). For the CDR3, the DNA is TGTGCCAGCAGCTCCTATTTCGATCAGCCCCAGCATTTT. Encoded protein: CASSSYFDQPQHF.

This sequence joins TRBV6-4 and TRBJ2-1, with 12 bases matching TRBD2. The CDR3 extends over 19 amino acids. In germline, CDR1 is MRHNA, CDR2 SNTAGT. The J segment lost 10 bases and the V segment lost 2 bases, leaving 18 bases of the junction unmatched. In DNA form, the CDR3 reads TGTGCCAGCAGTGACCCGTGGCTAGCGGGAGGGTCGGGGGTGACGGAGCAGTTCTTC. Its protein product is CASSDPWLAGGSGVTEQFF.

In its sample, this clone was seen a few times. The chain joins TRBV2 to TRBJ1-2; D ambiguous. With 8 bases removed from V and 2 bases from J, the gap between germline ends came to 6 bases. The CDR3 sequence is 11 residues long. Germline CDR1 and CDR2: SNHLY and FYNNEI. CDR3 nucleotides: TGTGCCAGCGTAGAGAACTATGGCTACACCTTC. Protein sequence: CASVENYGYTF.

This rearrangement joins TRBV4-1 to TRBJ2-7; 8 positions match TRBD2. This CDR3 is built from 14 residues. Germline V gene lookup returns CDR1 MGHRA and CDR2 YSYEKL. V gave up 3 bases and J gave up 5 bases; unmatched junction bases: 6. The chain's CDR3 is CASSHTPGLDEQYF. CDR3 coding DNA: TGCGCCAGCAGCCACACACCGGGACTAGACGAGCAGTACTTC.

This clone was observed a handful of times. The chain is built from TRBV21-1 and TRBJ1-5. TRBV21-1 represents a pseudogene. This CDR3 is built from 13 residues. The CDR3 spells CATPPGANQPQHF. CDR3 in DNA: TGTGCCACCCCCCCCGGGGCCAATCAGCCCCAGCATTTT.

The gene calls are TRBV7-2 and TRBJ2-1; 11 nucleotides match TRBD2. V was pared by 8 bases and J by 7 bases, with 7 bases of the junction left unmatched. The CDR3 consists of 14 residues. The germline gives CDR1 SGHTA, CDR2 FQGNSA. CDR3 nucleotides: TGTGCCAGCCGTCCGGGACTAGCGGAAAATGAGCAGTTCTTC. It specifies CASRPGLAENEQFF.

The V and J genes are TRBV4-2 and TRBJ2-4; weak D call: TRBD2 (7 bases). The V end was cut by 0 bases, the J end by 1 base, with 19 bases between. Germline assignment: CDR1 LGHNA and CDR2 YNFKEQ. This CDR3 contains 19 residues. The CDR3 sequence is CASSQEGGGDAGAKNIQYF. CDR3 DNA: TGTGCCAGCAGCCAAGAGGGAGGGGGGGACGCAGGGGCCAAAAACATTCAGTACTTC.

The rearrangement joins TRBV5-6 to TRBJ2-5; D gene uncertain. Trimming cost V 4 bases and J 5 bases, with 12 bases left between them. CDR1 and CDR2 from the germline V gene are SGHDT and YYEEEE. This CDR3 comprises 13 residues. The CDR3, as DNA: TGTGCCAGCAGCCCGAACTTACGGGAGACCCAGTACTTC. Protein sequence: CASSPNLRETQYF.

The CDR3: CASSQHPSGSTGGNEQFF. The CDR3 coding sequence is TGCGCCAGCAGCCAACATCCTAGCGGGAGTACCGGTGGGAATGAGCAGTTCTTC. The chain couples TRBV4-3 to TRBJ2-1, with TRBD2 matching over 10 bases. The V gene end was trimmed by 2 bases and the J gene end by 7 bases; junction bases not matched to a gene: 14. CDR1 and CDR2 from the germline V gene are LGHNA and YSLEER. The length of the CDR3 is 18 residues.

CDR3 amino acids: CASSLGGQGSSGNTIYF. DNA for the CDR3: TGTGCCAGCAGCTTAGGGGGACAGGGGAGCTCTGGAAACACCATATATTTT. V usage is TRBV7-2 and J usage is TRBJ1-3; 10 bases match TRBD1. The CDR3 sequence is 17 residues long. Per germline, CDR1 SGHTA and CDR2 FQGNSA. V shed 1 base, J shed 0 bases, and the junction held 3 bases outside the gene matches.

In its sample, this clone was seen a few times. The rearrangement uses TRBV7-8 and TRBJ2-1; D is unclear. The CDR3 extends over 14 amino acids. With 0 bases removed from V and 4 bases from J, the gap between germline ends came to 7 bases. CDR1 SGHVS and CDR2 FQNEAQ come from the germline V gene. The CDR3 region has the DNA TGTGCCAGCAGCTTAGCGGGTGAGTACAATGAGCAGTTCTTC. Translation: CASSLAGEYNEQFF.

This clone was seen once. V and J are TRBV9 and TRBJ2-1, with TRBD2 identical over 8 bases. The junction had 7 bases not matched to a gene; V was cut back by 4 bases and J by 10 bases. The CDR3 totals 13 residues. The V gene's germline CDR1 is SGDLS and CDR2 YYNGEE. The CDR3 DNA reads TGTGCCAGCAGCTTAGGACTAGCCGGGGAGCAGTTCTTC. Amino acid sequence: CASSLGLAGEQFF.

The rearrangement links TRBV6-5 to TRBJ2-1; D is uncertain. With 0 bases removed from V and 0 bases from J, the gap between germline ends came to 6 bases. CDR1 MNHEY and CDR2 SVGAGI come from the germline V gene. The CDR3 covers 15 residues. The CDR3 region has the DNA TGTGCCAGCAGTTACTCCACGAGCTCCTACAATGAGCAGTTCTTC. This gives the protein CASSYSTSSYNEQFF.

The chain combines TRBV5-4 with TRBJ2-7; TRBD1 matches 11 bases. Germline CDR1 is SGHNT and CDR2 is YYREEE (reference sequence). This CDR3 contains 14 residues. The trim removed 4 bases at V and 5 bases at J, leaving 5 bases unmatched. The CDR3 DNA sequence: TGTGCCAGCAGCCTCGGACAGGGGGCCAACGAGCAGTACTTC. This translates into CASSLGQGANEQYF.

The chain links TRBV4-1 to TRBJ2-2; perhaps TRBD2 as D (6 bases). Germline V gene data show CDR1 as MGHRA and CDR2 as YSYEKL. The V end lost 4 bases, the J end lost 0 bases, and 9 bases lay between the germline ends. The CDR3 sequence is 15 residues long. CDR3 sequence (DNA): TGCGCCAGCAGCCTTGGACTAACGAACACCGGGGAGCTGTTTTTT. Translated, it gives CASSLGLTNTGELFF.

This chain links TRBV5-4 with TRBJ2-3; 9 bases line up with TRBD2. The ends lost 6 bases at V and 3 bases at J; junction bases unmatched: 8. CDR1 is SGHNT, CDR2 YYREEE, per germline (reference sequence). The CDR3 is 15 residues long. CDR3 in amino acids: CASTSGGRGTDTQYF. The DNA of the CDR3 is TGTGCCAGCACTTCGGGCGGGAGGGGGACAGATACGCAGTATTTT.

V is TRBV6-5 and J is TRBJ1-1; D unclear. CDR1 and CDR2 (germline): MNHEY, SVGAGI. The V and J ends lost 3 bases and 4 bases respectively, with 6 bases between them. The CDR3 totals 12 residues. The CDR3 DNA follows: TGTGCCAGCAGTTATGCGGCCACTGAAGCTTTCTTT. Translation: CASSYAATEAFF.

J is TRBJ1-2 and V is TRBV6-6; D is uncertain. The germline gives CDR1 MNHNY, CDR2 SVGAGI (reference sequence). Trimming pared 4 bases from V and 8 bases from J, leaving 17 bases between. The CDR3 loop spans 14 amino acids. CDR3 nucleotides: TGTGCCAGCAGTTCCCCGGCCTCCCCGGGCGGCTACACCTTC. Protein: CASSSPASPGGYTF.

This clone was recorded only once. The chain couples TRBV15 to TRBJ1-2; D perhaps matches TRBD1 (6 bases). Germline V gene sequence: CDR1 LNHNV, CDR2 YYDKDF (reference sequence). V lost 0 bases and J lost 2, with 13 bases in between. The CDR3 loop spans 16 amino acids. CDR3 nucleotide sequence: TGTGCCACCAGCAGAGATCCAGGGGCAGCCAACTATGGCTACACCTTC. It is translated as CATSRDPGAANYGYTF.

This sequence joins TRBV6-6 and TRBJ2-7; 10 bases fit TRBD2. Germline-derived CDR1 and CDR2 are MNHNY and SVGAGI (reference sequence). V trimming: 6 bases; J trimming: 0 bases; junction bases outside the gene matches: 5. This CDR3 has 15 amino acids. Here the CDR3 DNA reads TGTGCCAGCAGCCCGGGACTAGCGAACTCCTACGAGCAGTACTTC. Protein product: CASSPGLANSYEQYF.

DNA for the CDR3: TGTGCCAGCAGCTGGGGGAGCGGGGGCGAGCAGTACTTC. It encodes CASSWGSGGEQYF. The genes are TRBV7-3 and TRBJ2-7, with 8 bases aligning to TRBD2. The CDR3 contains 13 residues. Germline CDR1 is SGHTA and CDR2 is FQGTGA. Unmatched junction bases numbered 5, after V lost 4 bases and J lost 6 bases.

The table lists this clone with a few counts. CDR3 sequence reads: CASSLAGVGTAEAFF. CDR3 sequence (DNA): TGTGCCAGCAGCTTAGCGGGCGTGGGGACCGCTGAAGCTTTCTTT. This chain connects TRBV7-2 to TRBJ1-1, with D perhaps TRBD1 (5 bases). The CDR3 totals 15 residues. Germline CDR1 and CDR2: SGHTA and FQGNSA. Trimming left V 0 bases short and J 6 bases short, with 14 bases between.

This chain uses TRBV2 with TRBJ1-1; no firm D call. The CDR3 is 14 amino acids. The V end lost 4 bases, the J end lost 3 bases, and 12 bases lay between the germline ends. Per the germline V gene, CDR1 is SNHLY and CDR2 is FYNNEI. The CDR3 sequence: CASSGAPRDTEAFF. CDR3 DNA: TGTGCCAGCAGTGGGGCCCCTAGGGACACTGAAGCTTTCTTT.

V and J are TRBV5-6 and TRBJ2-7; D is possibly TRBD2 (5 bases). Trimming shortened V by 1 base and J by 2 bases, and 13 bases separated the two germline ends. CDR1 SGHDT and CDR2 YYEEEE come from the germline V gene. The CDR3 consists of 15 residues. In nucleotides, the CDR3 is TGTGCCAGCAGCTTGTCAGGTTCGGGAACCTACGAGCAGTACTTC. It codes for CASSLSGSGTYEQYF.

The CDR3 loop is CASSERAGGPLSYNEQFF. In DNA, the CDR3 is TGTGCCAGCAGTGAACGAGCGGGAGGCCCCCTTTCCTACAATGAGCAGTTCTTC. This chain joins TRBV6-1 and TRBJ2-1; 9 bases match TRBD2. The length of the CDR3 is 18 residues. Germline trimming cut 2 bases from V and 1 base from J; bases unmatched to any gene: 9. Per germline, CDR1 MNHNS and CDR2 SASEGT.

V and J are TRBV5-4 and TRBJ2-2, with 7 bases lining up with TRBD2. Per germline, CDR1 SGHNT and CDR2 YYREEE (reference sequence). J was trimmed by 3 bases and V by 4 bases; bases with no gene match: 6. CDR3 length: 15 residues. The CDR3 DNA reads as TGTGCCAGCAGCCGGGAGGCGGGCGACACCGGGGAGCTGTTTTTT. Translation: CASSREAGDTGELFF.